This paragraph covers one T cell receptor beta chain sequence. A J-beta primer mix and a sample-barcoded 5' primer were used in a second PCR of about 7 to 12 cycles. A single record per CDR3 protein comes from TCRdb applying MiXCR to the 5' RACE reads. Here the sample spans 1.5 million to 2 million distinct CDR3 sequences, roughly 28% being singletons. This record comes from a study of blood T cells in healthy people across ages. The CDR3 has 14 residues. Trimming shortened V by 4 bases and J by 3 bases, and 9 bases separated the two germline ends. Germline V lookup: CDR1 KGHDR, CDR2 SFDVKD. Material for sequencing was blood. This TCR was sampled from a woman aged 30 to 39 in good health. The chain links TRBV24-1 to TRBJ2-1, with D perhaps TRBD2 (5 bases). This chain's CDR3 is CATSEQTIYNEQFF. The CDR3 DNA sequence: TGTGCCACCAGTGAACAGACTATCTACAATGAGCAGTTCTTC.